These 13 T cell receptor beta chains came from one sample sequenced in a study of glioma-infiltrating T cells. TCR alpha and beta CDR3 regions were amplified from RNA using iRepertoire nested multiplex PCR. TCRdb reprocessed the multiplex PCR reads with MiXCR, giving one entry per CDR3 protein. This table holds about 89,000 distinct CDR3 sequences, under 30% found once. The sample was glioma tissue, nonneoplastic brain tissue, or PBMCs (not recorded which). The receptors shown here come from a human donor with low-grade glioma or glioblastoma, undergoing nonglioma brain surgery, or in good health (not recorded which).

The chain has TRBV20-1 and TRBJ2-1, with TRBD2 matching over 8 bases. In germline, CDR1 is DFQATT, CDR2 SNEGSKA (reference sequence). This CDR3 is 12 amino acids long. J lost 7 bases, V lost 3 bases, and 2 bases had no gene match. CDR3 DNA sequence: TGCAGTGCTAGCGGGAGGGGGAATGAGCAGTTCTTC. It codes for CSASGRGNEQFF.

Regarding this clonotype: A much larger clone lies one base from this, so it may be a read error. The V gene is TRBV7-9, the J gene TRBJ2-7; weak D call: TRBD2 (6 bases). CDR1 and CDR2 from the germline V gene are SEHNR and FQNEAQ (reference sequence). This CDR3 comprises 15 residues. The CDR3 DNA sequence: TGTGCCAGGAGCTTAGGTACTAGCTTCTCCTACGAGCAGTACTTC. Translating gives CARSLGTSFSYEQYF.

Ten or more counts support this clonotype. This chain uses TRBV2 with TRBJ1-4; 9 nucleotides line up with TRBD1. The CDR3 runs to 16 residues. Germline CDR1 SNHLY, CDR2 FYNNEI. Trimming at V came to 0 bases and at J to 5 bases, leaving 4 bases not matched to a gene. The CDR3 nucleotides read TGTGCCAGCAGTGAAGCGCTCGGGACAGGGAATGAAAAACTGTTTTTT. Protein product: CASSEALGTGNEKLFF.

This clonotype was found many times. The CDR3 spells CASSQRVAGSTDTQYF. The DNA for the CDR3 is TGTGCCAGCAGCCAAAGAGTAGCGGGAAGCACAGATACGCAGTATTTT. The rearrangement uses TRBV3-1 and TRBJ2-3, with 8 positions matching TRBD2. V shed 2 bases, J shed 0 bases, and the junction held 4 bases outside the gene matches. Germline lookup yields CDR1 LGHDT and CDR2 YNNKEL (reference sequence). The CDR3 is 16 amino acids.

The DNA for the CDR3 is TGTGCCATCAGTGAGTGGGGGGGTAGCAATCAGCCCCAGCATTTT. Protein sequence: CAISEWGGSNQPQHF. The genes are TRBV10-3 and TRBJ1-5; perhaps TRBD1 as D (5 bases). Per germline, CDR1 ENHRY and CDR2 SYGVKD. CDR3 length: 15 residues. V lost 1 base and J 0 bases, leaving 7 bases between the germline ends.

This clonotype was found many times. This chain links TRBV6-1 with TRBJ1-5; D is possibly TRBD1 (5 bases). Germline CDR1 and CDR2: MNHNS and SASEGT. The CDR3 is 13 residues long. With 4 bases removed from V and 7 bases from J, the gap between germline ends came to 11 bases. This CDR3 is CASSGAGYQPQHF. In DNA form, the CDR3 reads TGTGCCAGCAGTGGGGCAGGGTACCAGCCCCAGCATTTT.

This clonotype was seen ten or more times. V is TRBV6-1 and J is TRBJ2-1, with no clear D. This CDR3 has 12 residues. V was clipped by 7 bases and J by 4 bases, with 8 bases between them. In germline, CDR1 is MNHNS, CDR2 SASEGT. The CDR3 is CASTSRYNEQFF. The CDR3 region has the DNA TGTGCCAGCACGTCCCGTTACAATGAGCAGTTCTTC.

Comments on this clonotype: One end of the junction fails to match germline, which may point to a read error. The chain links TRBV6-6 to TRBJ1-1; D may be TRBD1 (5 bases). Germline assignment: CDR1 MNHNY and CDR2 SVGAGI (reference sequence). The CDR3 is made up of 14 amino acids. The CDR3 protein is CASSRTTMNTEASF. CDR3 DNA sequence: TGTGCCAGCAGCCGGACAACCATGAACACTGAAGCCTCCTTT.

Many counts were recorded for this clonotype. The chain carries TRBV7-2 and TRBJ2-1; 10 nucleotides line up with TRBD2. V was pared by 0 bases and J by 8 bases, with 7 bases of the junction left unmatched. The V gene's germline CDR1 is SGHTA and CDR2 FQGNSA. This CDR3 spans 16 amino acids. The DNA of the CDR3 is TGTGCCAGCAGCTTAGCGCTAAGCGGGGGGGCGTATGAGCAGTTCTTC. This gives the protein CASSLALSGGAYEQFF.

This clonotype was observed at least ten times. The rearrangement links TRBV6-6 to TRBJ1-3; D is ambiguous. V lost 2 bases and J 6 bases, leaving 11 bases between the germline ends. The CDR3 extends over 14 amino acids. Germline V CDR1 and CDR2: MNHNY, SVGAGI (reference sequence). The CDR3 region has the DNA TGTGCCAGCAGTTACGCGGGGAAAGAAAACACCATATATTTT. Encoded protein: CASSYAGKENTIYF.

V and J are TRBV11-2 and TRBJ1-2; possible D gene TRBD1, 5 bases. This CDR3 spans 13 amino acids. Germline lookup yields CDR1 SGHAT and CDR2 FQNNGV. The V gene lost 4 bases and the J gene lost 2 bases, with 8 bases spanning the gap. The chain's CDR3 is CASSSDKNYGYTF. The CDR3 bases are TGTGCCAGCAGCTCGGACAAGAACTATGGCTACACCTTC.

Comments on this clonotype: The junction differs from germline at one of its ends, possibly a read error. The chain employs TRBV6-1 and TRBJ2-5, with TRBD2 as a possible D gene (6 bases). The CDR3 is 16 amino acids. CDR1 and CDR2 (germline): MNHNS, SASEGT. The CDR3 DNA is TGTGCCAGCAGACTCCTGACGGAGGGGAAACAAGAGACCCGGTACTTC. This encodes CASRLLTEGKQETRYF.

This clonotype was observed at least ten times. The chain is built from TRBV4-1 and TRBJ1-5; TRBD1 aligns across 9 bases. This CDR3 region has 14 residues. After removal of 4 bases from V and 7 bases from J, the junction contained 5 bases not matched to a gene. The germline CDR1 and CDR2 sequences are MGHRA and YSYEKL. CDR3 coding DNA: TGCGCCAGCAGCCGAACGGACAGGGGACAGCCCCAGCATTTT. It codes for CASSRTDRGQPQHF.